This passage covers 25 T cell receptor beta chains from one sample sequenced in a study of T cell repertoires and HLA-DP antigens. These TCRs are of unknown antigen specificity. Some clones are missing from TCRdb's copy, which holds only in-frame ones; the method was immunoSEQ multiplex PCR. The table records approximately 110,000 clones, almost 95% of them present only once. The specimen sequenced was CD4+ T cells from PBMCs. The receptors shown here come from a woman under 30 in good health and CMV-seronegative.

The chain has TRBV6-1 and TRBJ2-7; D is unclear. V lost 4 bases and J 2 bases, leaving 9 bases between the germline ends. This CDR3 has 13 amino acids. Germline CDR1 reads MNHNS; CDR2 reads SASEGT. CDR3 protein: CASSGKGTYEQYV. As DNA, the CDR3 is TGTGCCAGCAGTGGGAAGGGTACCTACGAGCAGTACGTC.

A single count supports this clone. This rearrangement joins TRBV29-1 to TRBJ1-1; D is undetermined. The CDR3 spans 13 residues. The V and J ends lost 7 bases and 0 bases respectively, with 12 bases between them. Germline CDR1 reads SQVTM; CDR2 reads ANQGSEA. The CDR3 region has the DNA TGCAGCGCCGAGGGTCGGTTGAACACTGAAGCTTTCTTT. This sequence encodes CSAEGRLNTEAFF.

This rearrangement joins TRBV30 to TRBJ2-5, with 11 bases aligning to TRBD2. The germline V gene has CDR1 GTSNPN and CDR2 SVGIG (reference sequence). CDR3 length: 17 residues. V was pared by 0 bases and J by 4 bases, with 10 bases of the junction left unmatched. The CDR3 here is CAWSVPRLAGKGETQYF. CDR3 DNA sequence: TGTGCCTGGAGTGTACCCCGACTAGCGGGAAAGGGAGAGACCCAGTACTTC.

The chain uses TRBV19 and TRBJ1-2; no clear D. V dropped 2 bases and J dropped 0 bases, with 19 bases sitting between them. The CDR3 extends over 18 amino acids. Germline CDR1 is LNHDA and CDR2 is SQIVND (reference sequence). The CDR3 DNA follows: TGTGCCAGTAGTATACGGCAACCCGATTACCAACCTAACTATGGCTACACCTTC. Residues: CASSIRQPDYQPNYGYTF. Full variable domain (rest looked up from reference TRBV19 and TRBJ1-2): DGGITQSPKYLFRKEGQNVTLSCEQNLNHDAMYWYRQDPGQGLRLIYYSQIVNDFQKGDIAEGYSVSREKKESFPLTVTSAQKNPTAFYLCASSIRQPDYQPNYGYTFGSGTRLTVV.

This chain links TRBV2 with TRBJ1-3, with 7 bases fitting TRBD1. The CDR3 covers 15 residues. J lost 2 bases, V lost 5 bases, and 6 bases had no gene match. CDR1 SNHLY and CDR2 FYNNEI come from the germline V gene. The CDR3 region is CASSQSGTAGNTIYF. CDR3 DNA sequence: TGTGCCAGCAGTCAGTCCGGGACAGCTGGAAACACCATATATTTT.

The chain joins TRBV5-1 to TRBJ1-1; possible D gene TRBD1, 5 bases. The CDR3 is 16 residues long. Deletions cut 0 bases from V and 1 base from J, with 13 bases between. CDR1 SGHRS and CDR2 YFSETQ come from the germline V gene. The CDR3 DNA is TGCGCCAGCAGCTTGGGAGATTGGACAACGAACACTGAAGCTTTCTTT. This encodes CASSLGDWTTNTEAFF.

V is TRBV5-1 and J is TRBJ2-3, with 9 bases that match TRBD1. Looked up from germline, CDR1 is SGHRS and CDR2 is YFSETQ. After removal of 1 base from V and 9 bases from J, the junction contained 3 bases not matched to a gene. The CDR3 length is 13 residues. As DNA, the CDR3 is TGCGCCAGCAGCTTGCGGACAGGGGAGACGCAGTATTTT. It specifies CASSLRTGETQYF. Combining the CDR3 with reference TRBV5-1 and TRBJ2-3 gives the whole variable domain KAGVTQTPRYLIKTRGQQVTLSCSPISGHRSVSWYQQTPGQGLQFLFEYFSETQRNKGNFPGRFSGRQFSNSRSEMNVSTLELGDSALYLCASSLRTGETQYFGPGTRLTVL.

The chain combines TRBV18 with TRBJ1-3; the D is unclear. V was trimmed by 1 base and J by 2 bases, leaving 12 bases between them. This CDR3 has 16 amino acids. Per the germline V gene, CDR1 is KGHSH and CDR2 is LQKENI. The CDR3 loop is CASSPLLRGAGNTIYF. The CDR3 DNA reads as TGTGCCAGCTCACCACTTCTTCGGGGAGCTGGAAACACCATATATTTT.

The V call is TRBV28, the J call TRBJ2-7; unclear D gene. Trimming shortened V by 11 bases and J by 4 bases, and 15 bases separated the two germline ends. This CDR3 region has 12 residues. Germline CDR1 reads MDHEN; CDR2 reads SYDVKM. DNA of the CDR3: TGTGCCGGTCGACACTGTCCTTACGAGCAGTACGTC. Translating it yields CAGRHCPYEQYV.

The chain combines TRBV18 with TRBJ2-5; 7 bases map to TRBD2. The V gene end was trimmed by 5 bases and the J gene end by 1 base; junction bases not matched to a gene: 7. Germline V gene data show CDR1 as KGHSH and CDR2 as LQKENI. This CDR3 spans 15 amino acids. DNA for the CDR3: TGTGCCAGCTCAAACACCGGGACTACCCAAGAGACCCAGTACTTC. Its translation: CASSNTGTTQETQYF.

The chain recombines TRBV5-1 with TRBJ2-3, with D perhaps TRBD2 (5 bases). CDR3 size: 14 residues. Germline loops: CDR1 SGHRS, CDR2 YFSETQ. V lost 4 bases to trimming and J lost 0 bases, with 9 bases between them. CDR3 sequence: CASSLRTSTDTQYF. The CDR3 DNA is TGCGCCAGCAGCCTGCGGACTAGCACAGATACGCAGTATTTT.

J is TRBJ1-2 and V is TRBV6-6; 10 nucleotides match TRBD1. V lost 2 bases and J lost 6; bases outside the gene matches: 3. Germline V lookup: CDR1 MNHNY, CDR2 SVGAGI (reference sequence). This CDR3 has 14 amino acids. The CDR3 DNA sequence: TGTGCCAGCAGTTACGACAGGGGGCGCGATGGCTACACCTTC. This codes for CASSYDRGRDGYTF.

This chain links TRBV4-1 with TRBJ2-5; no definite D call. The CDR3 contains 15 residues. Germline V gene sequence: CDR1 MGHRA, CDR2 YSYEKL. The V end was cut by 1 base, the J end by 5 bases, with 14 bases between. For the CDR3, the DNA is TGCGCCAGCAGCCAAGTTCCCGGGCCACGGGAGACCCAGTACTTC. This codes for CASSQVPGPRETQYF.

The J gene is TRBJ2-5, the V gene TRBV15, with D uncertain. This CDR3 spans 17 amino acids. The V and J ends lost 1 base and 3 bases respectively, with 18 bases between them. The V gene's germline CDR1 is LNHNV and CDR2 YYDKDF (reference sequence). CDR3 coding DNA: TGTGCCACCAGCAGAGCCCCCCACGGCGCAGGCAAAGAGACCCAGTACTTC. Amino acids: CATSRAPHGAGKETQYF. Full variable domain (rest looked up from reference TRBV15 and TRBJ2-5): DAMVIQNPRYQVTQFGKPVTLSCSQTLNHNVMYWYQQKSSQAPKLLFHYYDKDFNNEADTPDNFQSRRPNTSFCFLDIRSPGLGDTAMYLCATSRAPHGAGKETQYFGPGTRLLVL.

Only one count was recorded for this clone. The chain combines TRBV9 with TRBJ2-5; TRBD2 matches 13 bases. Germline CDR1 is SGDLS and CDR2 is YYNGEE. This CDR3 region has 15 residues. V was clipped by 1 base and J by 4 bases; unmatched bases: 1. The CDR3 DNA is TGTGCCAGCAGCGTAACTAGCGGGAGGGTAGAGACCCAGTACTTC. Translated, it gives CASSVTSGRVETQYF.

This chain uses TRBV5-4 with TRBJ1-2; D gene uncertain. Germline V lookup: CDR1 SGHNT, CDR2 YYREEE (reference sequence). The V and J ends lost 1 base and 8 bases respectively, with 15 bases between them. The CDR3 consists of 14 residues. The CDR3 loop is CASSLSPSLLGYTF. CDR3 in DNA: TGTGCCAGCAGCTTGTCCCCGTCCCTCCTGGGCTACACCTTC.

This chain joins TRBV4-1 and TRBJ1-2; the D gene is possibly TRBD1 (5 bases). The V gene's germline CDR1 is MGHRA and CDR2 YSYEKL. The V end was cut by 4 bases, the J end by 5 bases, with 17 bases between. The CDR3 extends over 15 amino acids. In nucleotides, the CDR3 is TGCGCCAGCAGCCTCGCGCTGACAGTACGGTATGGCTACACCTTC. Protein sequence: CASSLALTVRYGYTF.

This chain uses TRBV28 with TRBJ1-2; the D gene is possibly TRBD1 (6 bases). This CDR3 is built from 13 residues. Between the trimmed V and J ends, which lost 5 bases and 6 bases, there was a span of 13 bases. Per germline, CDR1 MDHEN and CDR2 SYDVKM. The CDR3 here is CASSPPGAHGYTF. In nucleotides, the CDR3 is TGTGCCAGCAGTCCCCCAGGGGCCCATGGCTACACCTTC.

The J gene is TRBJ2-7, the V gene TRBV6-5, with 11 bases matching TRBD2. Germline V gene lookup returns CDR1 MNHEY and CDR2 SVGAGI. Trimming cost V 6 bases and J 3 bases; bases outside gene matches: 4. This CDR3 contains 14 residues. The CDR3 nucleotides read TGTGCCAGCAGACCGGGACTAGCGGTCTACGAGCAGTACGTC. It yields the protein CASRPGLAVYEQYV.

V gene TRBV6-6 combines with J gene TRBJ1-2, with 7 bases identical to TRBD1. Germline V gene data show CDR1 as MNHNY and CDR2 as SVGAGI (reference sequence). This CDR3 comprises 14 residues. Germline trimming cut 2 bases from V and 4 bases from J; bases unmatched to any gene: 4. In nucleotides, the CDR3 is TGTGCCAGCAGTTACGGGGGACAGCCCTATGGCTACACCTTC. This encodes CASSYGGQPYGYTF.

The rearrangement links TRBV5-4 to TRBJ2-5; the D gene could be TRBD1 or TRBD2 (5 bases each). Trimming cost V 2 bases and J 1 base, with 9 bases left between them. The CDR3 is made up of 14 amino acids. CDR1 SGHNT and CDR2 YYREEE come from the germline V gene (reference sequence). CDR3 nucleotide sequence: TGTGCCAGCAGCTTTACCGGGGCCCAAGAGACCCAGTACTTC. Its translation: CASSFTGAQETQYF.

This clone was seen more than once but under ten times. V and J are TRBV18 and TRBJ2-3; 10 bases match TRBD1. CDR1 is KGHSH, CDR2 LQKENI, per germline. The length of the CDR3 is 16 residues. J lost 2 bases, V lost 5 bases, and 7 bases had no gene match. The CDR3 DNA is TGTGCCAGCTCATCGAAGGACAGGGGGTACACAGATACGCAGTATTTT. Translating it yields CASSSKDRGYTDTQYF.

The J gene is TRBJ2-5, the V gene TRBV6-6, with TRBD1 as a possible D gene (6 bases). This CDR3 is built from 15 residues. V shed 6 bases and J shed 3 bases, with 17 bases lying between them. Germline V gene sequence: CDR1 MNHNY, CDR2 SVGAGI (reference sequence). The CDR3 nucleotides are TGTGCCAGCAGATCGGCGGAACAGGGAAAAGAGACCCAGTACTTC. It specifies CASRSAEQGKETQYF.

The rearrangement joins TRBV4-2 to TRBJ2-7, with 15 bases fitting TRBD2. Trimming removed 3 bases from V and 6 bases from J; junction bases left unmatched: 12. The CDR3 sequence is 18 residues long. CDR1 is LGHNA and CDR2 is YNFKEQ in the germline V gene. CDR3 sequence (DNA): TGTGCCAGCAGCCACGGGGGACTAGCGGGAGGATGGGAAGTCGAGCAGTACTTC. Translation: CASSHGGLAGGWEVEQYF.

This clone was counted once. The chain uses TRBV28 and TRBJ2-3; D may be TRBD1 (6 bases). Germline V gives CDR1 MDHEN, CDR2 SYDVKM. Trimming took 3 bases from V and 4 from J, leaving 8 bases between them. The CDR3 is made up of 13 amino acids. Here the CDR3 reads CASSFQGSDTQYF. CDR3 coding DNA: TGTGCCAGCAGTTTCCAGGGGTCAGATACGCAGTATTTT.